These 5 T cell receptor beta chains were sequenced from one sample in a study of T cell responses to AZD1222 COVID-19 vaccine. Clones were sequenced by immunoSEQ multiplex PCR, and TCRdb holds only the in-frame ones, with some missing. The data contain approximately 110,000 clones, approximately 85% of them seen just once; the ten biggest clones take up around 4.4%. This sample comprised peripheral blood, obtained 28 days after the second AZD1222 dose. The origin of the receptors is an adult who received the AZD1222 COVID-19 vaccine.

The rearrangement joins TRBV28 to TRBJ2-2; the match to TRBD1 covers 8 bases. CDR3 length: 16 residues. CDR1 is MDHEN and CDR2 is SYDVKM in the germline V gene. V dropped 6 bases and J dropped 5; count of bases not matched to a gene: 11. CDR3 DNA: TGTGCCAGCAGGCCACCCCAGGGGGCGGAGACCGGGGAGCTGTTTTTT. As protein: CASRPPQGAETGELFF.

V is TRBV19 and J is TRBJ2-5; D gene uncertain. The V gene's germline CDR1 is LNHDA and CDR2 SQIVND (reference sequence). The CDR3 runs to 18 residues. Trimming stripped 0 bases from V and 4 bases from J, with 21 bases between. CDR3 protein: CASSIDPVQALGIETQYF. CDR3 in DNA: TGTGCCAGTAGTATAGACCCTGTACAAGCGCTGGGAATAGAGACCCAGTACTTC. Using reference TRBV19 and TRBJ2-5 for the parts outside the CDR3, the full variable domain is DGGITQSPKYLFRKEGQNVTLSCEQNLNHDAMYWYRQDPGQGLRLIYYSQIVNDFQKGDIAEGYSVSREKKESFPLTVTSAQKNPTAFYLCASSIDPVQALGIETQYFGPGTRLLVL.

This chain joins TRBV10-1 and TRBJ2-7; a possible D gene is TRBD1 (6 bases). Germline V CDR1 and CDR2: WNHNN, SYGVQD (reference sequence). CDR3 length: 15 amino acids. V lost 3 bases to trimming and J lost 0 bases, with 12 bases between them. The CDR3 protein is CASSDPGDNSYEQYF. CDR3 sequence (DNA): TGCGCCAGCAGTGACCCAGGGGACAACTCCTACGAGCAGTACTTC.

The chain couples TRBV2 to TRBJ2-7, with 9 bases fitting TRBD1. V dropped 3 bases and J dropped 5; count of bases not matched to a gene: 8. CDR3 length: 15 amino acids. The germline V gene has CDR1 SNHLY and CDR2 FYNNEI. The CDR3 sequence is CASSDHRTGAHEQYF. The CDR3 nucleotides read TGTGCCAGCAGTGACCATCGGACAGGGGCCCACGAGCAGTACTTC.

This clone was counted only a few times. The chain uses TRBV10-3 and TRBJ2-5; 7 bases align to TRBD1. With 0 bases clipped from V and 5 bases from J, the junction kept 6 bases outside the gene matches. The CDR3 loop spans 15 amino acids. Germline CDR1 reads ENHRY; CDR2 reads SYGVKD. The CDR3, as DNA: TGTGCCATCAGTGAGTCGAAAGGGGGCTGGGAGACCCAGTACTTC. Translated, it gives CAISESKGGWETQYF.